These 11 T cell receptor beta chains were all obtained from the same sample, sequenced in a study of human T cells and chemical hapten exposure. The time point denotes: patch test 1, 2 weeks after DPC sensitization. Treatment meaning: therapeutic diphenylcyclopropenone sensitization with weekly scalp DPC. TCRdb reprocessed the RACE reads via MiXCR and lists one record per CDR3 protein. The profile shows 75,000 to 100,000 distinct CDR3 sequences, 10% to 15% of them singletons. Material: whole blood, obtained in connection with sensitization to the hapten diphenylcyclopropenone (DPC). The source of these receptors is a woman in her fifties or sixties with alopecia areata. Some clones in this sample may be carry-over from other donors' samples.

This chain links TRBV7-2 with TRBJ2-5; no reliable D call. The germline V gene encodes CDR1 SGHTA and CDR2 FQGNSA. The germline V and J ends were trimmed by 0 bases and 5 bases, with 10 bases remaining between them. The CDR3 totals 14 residues. CDR3 sequence (DNA): TGTGCCAGCAGCTTAGCGGCCCGCCGGGAGACCCAGTACTTC. It is translated as CASSLAARRETQYF.

In this sample, this clonotype turned up a few times. The chain joins TRBV7-9 to TRBJ1-1, with 7 bases fitting TRBD1. V lost 5 bases, J lost 0 bases, and 6 bases stayed unmatched. The germline CDR1 and CDR2 sequences are SEHNR and FQNEAQ (reference sequence). The CDR3 has 15 amino acids. CDR3 DNA sequence: TGTGCCAGCAGCCCAAAGGGACAGCTGAACACTGAAGCTTTCTTT. This codes for CASSPKGQLNTEAFF. The full variable domain, its missing parts supplied by reference TRBV7-9 and TRBJ1-1, is DTGVSQNPRHKITKRGQNVTFRCDPISEHNRLYWYRQTLGQGPEFLTYFQNEAQLEKSRLLSDRFSAERPKGSFSTLEIQRTEQGDSAMYLCASSPKGQLNTEAFFGQGTRLTVV.

J is TRBJ2-3 and V is TRBV7-2, with 12 bases identical to TRBD2. CDR1 and CDR2 from the germline V gene are SGHTA and FQGNSA. After removal of 5 bases from V and 5 bases from J, the junction contained 8 bases not matched to a gene. This CDR3 has 16 residues. This chain's CDR3 is CASSLRLAGERDTQYF. The CDR3, as DNA: TGTGCCAGCAGCCTGCGACTAGCGGGGGAGAGAGATACGCAGTATTTT.

This clonotype occurred many times. The genes are TRBV2 and TRBJ1-2; TRBD1 aligns across 8 bases. Germline CDR1 SNHLY, CDR2 FYNNEI. V shed 4 bases, J shed 3 bases, and the junction held 4 bases outside the gene matches. This CDR3 comprises 14 residues. CDR3 residues: CASSVYRGDYGYTF. The CDR3 DNA is TGTGCCAGCAGTGTTTACAGGGGGGACTATGGCTACACCTTC.

This rearrangement joins TRBV6-6 to TRBJ1-1; D gene ambiguous. The V end lost 7 bases, the J end lost 5 bases, and 11 bases lay between the germline ends. This CDR3 is 12 amino acids long. Per the germline V gene, CDR1 is MNHNY and CDR2 is SVGAGI (reference sequence). DNA for the CDR3: TGTGCCAGCACCCGATGGGAGACTGAAGCTTTCTTT. Translated: CASTRWETEAFF.

V usage is TRBV5-1 and J usage is TRBJ1-4, with 10 bases lining up with TRBD1. There are 14 residues in the CDR3. After removal of 2 bases from V and 8 bases from J, the junction contained 3 bases not matched to a gene. Germline loops: CDR1 SGHRS, CDR2 YFSETQ. The CDR3 region has the DNA TGCGCCAGCAGCTTCATGGGACAGGGGGAAAAACTGTTTTTT. Protein product: CASSFMGQGEKLFF.

The sample holds many counts of this clonotype. The chain couples TRBV4-2 to TRBJ1-1; TRBD1 aligns across 8 bases. This CDR3 contains 13 residues. The V segment lost 7 bases and the J segment 4 bases; nucleotides outside the gene matches: 5. Germline CDR1 LGHNA, CDR2 YNFKEQ. Here the CDR3 reads CASTAGTGTEAFF. The CDR3 DNA is TGTGCCAGCACCGCCGGGACAGGCACTGAAGCTTTCTTT.

This chain links TRBV18 with TRBJ1-1; D perhaps matches TRBD1 (5 bases). Germline V gives CDR1 KGHSH, CDR2 LQKENI. V shed 3 bases and J shed 4 bases, with 15 bases lying between them. This CDR3 is 15 amino acids long. CDR3 sequence: CASSPQGGVGTEAFF. In nucleotides, the CDR3 is TGTGCCAGCTCACCTCAGGGCGGGGTAGGCACTGAAGCTTTCTTT.

The chain employs TRBV9 and TRBJ2-2, with D uncertain. Trimming took off 2 bases at V and 2 bases at J, with 10 bases between the two ends. The germline V gene has CDR1 SGDLS and CDR2 YYNGEE. This CDR3 region has 15 residues. As DNA, the CDR3 is TGTGCCAGCAGCGTTAGGAACTACAACACCGGGGAGCTGTTTTTT. Its translation: CASSVRNYNTGELFF.

This clonotype was recorded a few times. The chain joins TRBV2 to TRBJ1-2, with 8 bases lining up with TRBD1. Germline-derived CDR1 and CDR2 are SNHLY and FYNNEI. The V segment lost 2 bases and the J segment 4 bases; nucleotides outside the gene matches: 3. The CDR3 sequence is 14 residues long. CDR3 in amino acids: CASSEIGTGYGYTF. CDR3 DNA: TGTGCCAGCAGTGAAATTGGGACAGGCTATGGCTACACCTTC.

This clonotype was counted a few times. Compared with germline, one end of the junction differs, possibly owing to a read error. The chain is built from TRBV7-9 and TRBJ2-3; the match to TRBD1 covers 8 bases. The CDR3 consists of 15 residues. Germline CDR1 reads SEHNR; CDR2 reads FQNEAQ (reference sequence). For the CDR3, the DNA is TGTGCCAGCAGCCTAGCGACAGGGGTTACAGATACGCAGTATTTT. Its translation is CASSLATGVTDTQYF.